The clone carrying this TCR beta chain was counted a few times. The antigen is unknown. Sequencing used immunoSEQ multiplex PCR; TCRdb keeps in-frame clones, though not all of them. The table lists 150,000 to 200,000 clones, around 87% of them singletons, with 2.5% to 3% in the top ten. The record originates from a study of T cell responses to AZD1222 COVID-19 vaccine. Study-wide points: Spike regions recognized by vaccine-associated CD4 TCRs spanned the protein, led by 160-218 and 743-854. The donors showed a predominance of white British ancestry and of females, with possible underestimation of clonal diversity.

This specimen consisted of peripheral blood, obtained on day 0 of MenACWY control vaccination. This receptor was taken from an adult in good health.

The DNA for the CDR3 is TGTGCCTGGAGCGTCGGGCCCTTCTATGGCTACACCTTC. Protein: CAWSVGPFYGYTF. V gene TRBV30 combines with J gene TRBJ1-2, with D hard to call. Germline-derived CDR1 and CDR2 are GTSNPN and SVGIG (reference sequence). V was shortened by 3 bases and J by 4 bases, with 12 bases between the two germline ends. The CDR3 is 13 residues long.